One T cell receptor beta chain is described in this entry. In the source study's methods: Amplification with reference gene primers provided the estimates of nucleated cell counts. The data were produced by immunoSEQ multiplex PCR, yet TCRdb's version contains in-frame clones alone and is incomplete. V and J calls and clone size follow that table, whereas D and trimming were derived from the DNA. The sample includes some 530,000 clones, roughly 85% of them seen just once. This sample is drawn from a study of blood T cell repertoires in COVID-19. Study-level background: The United States, Italy and Spain were the sources of the acute and convalescent COVID-19 samples. PBMCs, B-cell-depleted T cells, or T cells provided the cDNA or gDNA that made up the material.

The TCR originated in a human donor in a cohort sampled during active COVID-19. The source material was peripheral blood.

CDR3 sequence: CASRGSVYGYTF. CDR3 DNA sequence: TGTGCCAGCAGGGGCAGTGTCTATGGCTACACCTTC. J is TRBJ1-2 and V is TRBV12-3 or TRBV12-4; D gene ambiguous. The germline V and J ends were trimmed by 6 bases and 4 bases, with 9 bases remaining between them. This CDR3 has 12 amino acids.